The 10 T cell receptor beta chains below all came from one sample that was sequenced in a study of T cells in Graves' hyperthyroidism and ophthalmopathy. There were TCR beta CDR3 regions amplified from RNA transcripts. RT-PCR in the first round (using the HTBI primer set) targeted the TCR CDR3. TCRdb re-derived calls from the multiplex PCR reads in MiXCR, one entry per CDR3 protein. The sample includes 300,000 to 350,000 distinct CDR3 sequences, roughly 20% seen only once; the top ten take 15% to 19%. The sequenced material came from blood. The origin of the receptors is a woman between 40 and 50 years old with Graves' ophthalmopathy.

This clonotype came up many times. The chain uses TRBV11-2 and TRBJ2-7, with D tentatively TRBD1 (7 bases). V was clipped by 3 bases and J by 12 bases, with 12 bases between them. CDR3 length: 11 residues. CDR1 is SGHAT and CDR2 is FQNNGV in the germline V gene. CDR3 sequence reads: CASSFGGQRYF. The CDR3 coding sequence is TGTGCCAGCAGCTTCGGGGGACAGAGGTACTTC.

Remarks on this clonotype: At one of its ends the junction is not consistent with the germline gene, which may arise from a read error. The chain couples TRBV12-3 or TRBV12-4 to TRBJ2-7, with TRBD2 matching over 7 bases. The CDR3 covers 14 residues. The CDR3 DNA follows: TGTGCCAGCAGGTTAGAGGGAGGGCCTGATGAGCAGTACTTC. Translated: CASRLEGGPDEQYF.

This clonotype was recorded many times. The chain carries TRBV5-1 and TRBJ1-1, with a tentative D call TRBD1 (5 bases). Germline CDR1 is SGHRS and CDR2 is YFSETQ. Between the trimmed V and J ends, which lost 0 bases and 6 bases, there was a span of 12 bases. The CDR3 is 14 residues long. The CDR3 protein is CASSLEGRLPEAFF. The CDR3 DNA follows: TGCGCCAGCAGCTTGGAGGGGCGACTTCCTGAAGCTTTCTTT. Filled out from reference TRBV5-1 and TRBJ1-1, the complete variable domain reads KAGVTQTPRYLIKTRGQQVTLSCSPISGHRSVSWYQQTPGQGLQFLFEYFSETQRNKGNFPGRFSGRQFSNSRSEMNVSTLELGDSALYLCASSLEGRLPEAFFGQGTRLTVV.

This clonotype was seen ten or more times. This sequence joins TRBV12-3 or TRBV12-4 and TRBJ2-7; D gene uncertain. V lost 3 bases, J lost 3 bases, and 18 bases lay in between. The CDR3 runs 16 residues. The DNA of the CDR3 is TGTGCCAGCAGTTTGGCCCGAAACGGGCGATTCTACGAGCAGTACTTC. Its translation is CASSLARNGRFYEQYF.

The V gene is TRBV28, the J gene TRBJ2-7; possible D gene TRBD1, 5 bases. With 9 bases removed from V and 7 bases from J, the gap between germline ends came to 13 bases. This CDR3 spans 11 amino acids. CDR1 is MDHEN, CDR2 SYDVKM, per germline. Here the CDR3 DNA reads TGTGCCAGTTCAGGGTTACGGGAGCAGTACTTC. Its translation is CASSGLREQYF.

The table lists this clonotype with many counts. The genes are TRBV19 and TRBJ2-5; 11 nucleotides align to TRBD1. Unmatched junction bases numbered 8, after V lost 1 base and J lost 4 bases. The germline gives CDR1 LNHDA, CDR2 SQIVND (reference sequence). There are 17 residues in the CDR3. CDR3 loop: CASSIGPGTGGRETQYF. The CDR3, as DNA: TGTGCCAGTAGTATAGGGCCTGGGACAGGGGGAAGAGAGACCCAGTACTTC.

The rearrangement joins TRBV19 to TRBJ2-7, with TRBD2 matching 11 bases. The CDR3 runs 16 residues. V lost 5 bases and J lost 6; bases outside the gene matches: 12. CDR1 and CDR2 from the germline V gene are LNHDA and SQIVND (reference sequence). CDR3 in amino acids: CASSAGLAENLGEQYF. CDR3 DNA sequence: TGTGCCAGTAGTGCGGGACTAGCGGAGAACTTGGGCGAGCAGTACTTC.

This clonotype occurred many times. The genes are TRBV6-1 and TRBJ2-5, with D hard to call. There are 13 residues in the CDR3. The ends were cut back, 3 bases at V and 1 base at J, with 6 bases in the middle. Germline CDR1 reads MNHNS; CDR2 reads SASEGT. The CDR3 DNA reads as TGTGCCAGCAGTGACAGCGCCCAAGAGACCCAGTACTTC. It encodes CASSDSAQETQYF.

The sample holds a few counts of this clonotype. A single base separates this from a much larger clone, so it may be a read error. The chain has TRBV27 and TRBJ1-1, with unresolved D. Germline V CDR1 and CDR2: MNHEY, SMNVEV (reference sequence). This CDR3 comprises 15 residues. CDR3 bases: TGTGTCAGCAGTTTATCTCTGCTGGAGAACACTGAAGCTTTCTTT. The encoded protein is CVSSLSLLENTEAFF.

This clonotype is labeled as medium-sized (0.01 to 0.1%). The chain links TRBV20-1 to TRBJ1-5, with D possibly being TRBD1 (6 bases). The V gene lost 6 bases and the J gene lost 2 bases, with 11 bases spanning the gap. Germline CDR1 is DFQATT and CDR2 is SNEGSKA (reference sequence). This CDR3 region has 13 residues. The CDR3, as DNA: TGCAGTGCAGGGGGTAAGGGCAATCAGCCCCAGCATTTT. Protein product: CSAGGKGNQPQHF.